The 27 T cell receptor beta chains listed next were all sequenced from one sample in a study of metastatic and nonmetastatic thyroid tumors. Using MiXCR, TCRdb re-called clones from the PCR reads. The sample has about 7,600 clones, over 25% seen once. Treatment of any kind had been given to no patient before thyroid surgery. The sample taken for sequencing was adjacent normal tissue. The receptors come from a female donor with papillary thyroid cancer or a benign thyroid nodule (not recorded which). Some clones in this sample may be carry-over from other donors' samples.

This clone was counted many times. Other DNA variants within this sample encode the same CDR3. The J gene is TRBJ2-7, the V gene TRBV7-9; D possibly uses TRBD1 or TRBD2 (5 bases each). The CDR3 runs 15 residues. The germline gives CDR1 SEHNR, CDR2 FQNEAQ (reference sequence). The V end lost 4 bases, the J end lost 5 bases, and 18 bases lay between the germline ends. The CDR3 protein is CASSSSSGPGNEQYV. CDR3 DNA: TGTGCCAGCAGCTCGTCATCGGGACCGGGAAACGAGCAGTACGTC.

This clone was observed a handful of times. This sequence joins TRBV2 and TRBJ2-7, with D perhaps given as TRBD1 or TRBD2 (7 bases each). The germline gives CDR1 SNHLY, CDR2 FYNNEI. Between the trimmed V and J ends, which lost 6 bases and 4 bases, there was a span of 19 bases. This CDR3 comprises 15 residues. The CDR3 loop reads CASRGGTAYFYEQYF. The CDR3 bases are TGTGCCAGCAGGGGAGGGACAGCCTACTTTTACGAGCAGTACTTC. Variable domain in full (rest from reference TRBV2 and TRBJ2-7): EPEVTQTPSHQVTQMGQEVILRCVPISNHLYFYWYRQILGQKVEFLVSFYNNEISEKSEIFDDQFSVERPDGSNFTLKIRSTKLEDSAMYFCASRGGTAYFYEQYFGPGTRLTVT.

The chain couples TRBV7-8 to TRBJ2-7; D not certain. The CDR3 totals 14 residues. The V end was cut by 1 base, the J end by 3 bases, with 10 bases between. Germline values: CDR1 SGHVS, CDR2 FQNEAQ. The CDR3 protein is CASSLVEGVYEQYF. The CDR3 DNA reads as TGTGCCAGCAGCTTAGTCGAAGGAGTCTACGAGCAGTACTTC.

By share, this clone ranks as medium-sized. The chain couples TRBV6-1 to TRBJ2-5; D not certain. Germline V lookup: CDR1 MNHNS, CDR2 SASEGT. V lost 3 bases, J lost 5 bases, and 13 bases lay in between. The CDR3 is 14 amino acids. CDR3 protein: CASSETPSTETQYF. The DNA for the CDR3 is TGTGCCAGCAGTGAGACCCCTTCAACGGAGACCCAGTACTTC.

On this clone itself: In this CDR3 the conserved last residue, phenylalanine or tryptophan, is missing, so a read error is likely. The chain employs TRBV30 and TRBJ1-3; TRBD1 might be the D (5 bases). The CDR3 loop spans 13 amino acids. Trimming took off 8 bases at V and 0 bases at J, with 11 bases between the two ends. Germline loops: CDR1 GTSNPN, CDR2 SVGIG (reference sequence). This CDR3 reads CAKRGVSGNTIYL. In DNA form, the CDR3 reads TGTGCCAAGAGGGGCGTCTCTGGAAACACCATATATTTA.

This clone is medium-sized in the sample. The V call is TRBV25-1, the J call TRBJ1-1, with D possibly being TRBD1 (5 bases). From germline, CDR1 is MGHDK and CDR2 SYGVNS. Trimming shortened V by 1 base and J by 4 bases, and 13 bases separated the two germline ends. The CDR3 sequence is 15 residues long. CDR3 DNA sequence: TGTGCCAGCAGTGAATTTGCAGGGATGGTCACTGAAGCTTTCTTT. Translation gives CASSEFAGMVTEAFF. Full variable domain (outside the CDR3, taken from reference TRBV25-1 and TRBJ1-1): EADIYQTPRYLVIGTGKKITLECSQTMGHDKMYWYQQDPGMELHLIHYSYGVNSTEKGDLSSESTVSRIRTEHFPLTLESARPSHTSQYLCASSEFAGMVTEAFFGQGTRLTVV.

For this clone: In this CDR3 the conserved last residue, phenylalanine or tryptophan, is missing, so a read error is likely. It is unclear where the CDR3 begins or ends on the DNA, so no DNA is shown, and the CDR3 is as TCRdb lists it. The rearrangement joins TRBV30 to TRBJ1-1. Germline CDR1 GTSNPN, CDR2 SVGIG (reference sequence). The CDR3 adds up to 13 amino acids, both ends counted. CDR3 residues: CAWSVQGNTEAVL.

This clone was detected many times. The CDR3 loop reads CASSLILRLAVGDTQYF. In DNA, the CDR3 is TGTGCCAGCAGCTTAATTTTACGACTAGCGGTGGGGGATACGCAGTATTTT. V gene TRBV7-2 combines with J gene TRBJ2-3, with 9 bases fitting TRBD2. Germline assignment: CDR1 SGHTA and CDR2 FQGNSA. This CDR3 is 17 amino acids long. The J segment lost 6 bases and the V segment lost 2 bases, leaving 12 bases of the junction unmatched.

The chain has TRBV20-1 and TRBJ1-2; D gene uncertain. This CDR3 contains 12 residues. The V end lost 5 bases, the J end lost 3 bases, and 10 bases lay between the germline ends. Looked up from germline, CDR1 is DFQATT and CDR2 is SNEGSKA (reference sequence). The chain's CDR3 is CSASDAYYGYTF. The CDR3 DNA is TGCAGTGCTTCCGACGCATACTATGGCTACACCTTC.

Many counts were recorded for this clone. This chain connects TRBV7-9 to TRBJ2-7; 9 nucleotides agree with TRBD1. The CDR3 loop spans 14 amino acids. CDR1 SEHNR and CDR2 FQNEAQ come from the germline V gene (reference sequence). J was trimmed by 2 bases and V by 5 bases; bases with no gene match: 4. CDR3 coding DNA: TGTGCCAGCAGCCAGAACAGGGGGCCCTACGAGCAGTACGTC. Protein product: CASSQNRGPYEQYV.

This chain links TRBV30 with TRBJ2-3, with 8 bases lining up with TRBD2. Germline V gives CDR1 GTSNPN, CDR2 SVGIG (reference sequence). J lost 5 bases, V lost 5 bases, and 12 bases had no gene match. The CDR3 runs 15 residues. For the CDR3, the DNA is TGTGCCTGGGAAGCGGGAGCGGGAGAGGAAGATACGCAGTATTTT. Translated, it gives CAWEAGAGEEDTQYF.

This clone has only a few counts. The J gene is TRBJ2-5, the V gene TRBV6-6; TRBD1 aligns across 9 bases. Germline V gene data show CDR1 as MNHNY and CDR2 as SVGAGI (reference sequence). The CDR3 contains 17 residues. After removal of 2 bases from V and 2 bases from J, the junction contained 9 bases not matched to a gene. CDR3 bases: TGTGCCAGCAGTTACGGGCTGTCGGGACAGGGACAAGAGACCCAGTACTTC. Translation gives CASSYGLSGQGQETQYF.

The rearrangement links TRBV12-3 or TRBV12-4 to TRBJ2-5, with 7 bases aligning to TRBD2. The ends lost 5 bases at V and 4 bases at J; junction bases unmatched: 4. This CDR3 region has 13 residues. CDR3 nucleotide sequence: TGTGCCAGCAGTCTTCTAGCGGCAGAGACCCAGTACTTC. It encodes CASSLLAAETQYF.

This rearrangement joins TRBV6-2 or TRBV6-3 to TRBJ2-1; 12 bases map to TRBD1. V gave up 6 bases and J gave up 7 bases; unmatched junction bases: 7. In germline, CDR1 is MNHEY, CDR2 SVGEGT. The CDR3 consists of 15 residues. For the CDR3, the DNA is TGTGCCAGCAGACGGGGACAGGGGGCGCGTAATGAGCAGTTCTTC. It translates to CASRRGQGARNEQFF.

This rearrangement joins TRBV6-1 to TRBJ2-6; perhaps TRBD2 as D (5 bases). The CDR3 runs 18 residues. V lost 4 bases to trimming and J lost 0 bases, with 16 bases between them. Germline CDR1 MNHNS, CDR2 SASEGT. Written as DNA, the CDR3 is TGTGCCAGCAGTGGCCTCCGGGATGGCAACTCTGGGGCCAACGTCCTGACTTTC. This encodes CASSGLRDGNSGANVLTF.

The chain recombines TRBV20-1 with TRBJ1-3; D is perhaps TRBD1 (6 bases). Germline CDR1 reads DFQATT; CDR2 reads SNEGSKA (reference sequence). Trimming cost V 4 bases and J 0 bases, with 13 bases left between them. The CDR3 consists of 15 residues. CDR3 in amino acids: CSAKMTGFSGNTIYF. In nucleotides, the CDR3 is TGCAGTGCTAAGATGACAGGCTTCTCTGGAAACACCATATATTTT.

This clone is medium-sized within its sample. Here the CDR3 DNA reads TGTGCCAGCACCGACAGGGGGCCTAACTATGGCTACACCTTC. As protein: CASTDRGPNYGYTF. V gene TRBV12-3 or TRBV12-4 combines with J gene TRBJ1-2, with 10 bases lining up with TRBD1. The CDR3 length is 14 residues. J was trimmed by 0 bases and V by 7 bases; bases with no gene match: 2.

By sample share, this clone is large. V is TRBV27 and J is TRBJ1-2, with 7 positions matching TRBD1. The V and J ends lost 5 bases and 6 bases, in that order; junction bases with no gene match: 15. This CDR3 comprises 16 residues. Germline V CDR1 and CDR2: MNHEY, SMNVEV (reference sequence). The CDR3 here is CASSDRGQTARNGYTF. CDR3 nucleotide sequence: TGTGCCAGCAGTGATCGGGGACAGACCGCTAGGAATGGCTACACCTTC.

This clone is medium-sized by share. This chain joins TRBV19 and TRBJ2-3; TRBD2 might be the D (5 bases). Looked up from germline, CDR1 is LNHDA and CDR2 is SQIVND (reference sequence). V lost 3 bases and J 4 bases, leaving 11 bases between the germline ends. CDR3 size: 14 residues. The CDR3 sequence is CASSMVGEADTQYF. The CDR3 DNA sequence: TGTGCCAGTAGTATGGTCGGGGAAGCAGATACGCAGTATTTT. Drawing the rest from reference TRBV19 and TRBJ2-3, the complete variable domain is DGGITQSPKYLFRKEGQNVTLSCEQNLNHDAMYWYRQDPGQGLRLIYYSQIVNDFQKGDIAEGYSVSREKKESFPLTVTSAQKNPTAFYLCASSMVGEADTQYFGPGTRLTVL.

The chain is built from TRBV11-1 and TRBJ2-2; D might be TRBD1 (6 bases). V was pared by 2 bases and J by 0 bases, with 16 bases between. This CDR3 spans 18 amino acids. Germline loops: CDR1 SGHAT, CDR2 FQDESV (reference sequence). As DNA, the CDR3 is TGTGCCAGCAGCTTACCAGGGGACGCTAACCCGAACACCGGGGAGCTGTTTTTT. Translating gives CASSLPGDANPNTGELFF.

This clone was detected a few times. This chain joins TRBV28 and TRBJ2-3, with TRBD2 matching 9 bases. This CDR3 region has 16 residues. Germline values: CDR1 MDHEN, CDR2 SYDVKM. The ends lost 4 bases at V and 4 bases at J; junction bases unmatched: 9. The CDR3: CASSSISGSGADTQYF. The CDR3 coding sequence is TGTGCCAGCAGTTCGATTAGCGGGAGTGGGGCAGATACGCAGTATTTT.

This clone ranks as medium-sized (0.01 to 0.1%). The chain joins TRBV24-1 to TRBJ2-5, with D perhaps matching TRBD1 (6 bases). V was trimmed by 3 bases and J by 3 bases, leaving 13 bases between them. The CDR3 is 15 residues long. The germline CDR1 and CDR2 sequences are KGHDR and SFDVKD. The CDR3, as DNA: TGTGCCACCAGTGATCCGGACAGTCTCAAAGAGACCCAGTACTTC. Amino acids: CATSDPDSLKETQYF.

This clone was seen many times. The rearrangement joins TRBV15 to TRBJ2-4; D might be TRBD2 (5 bases). The CDR3 length is 15 residues. V was clipped by 0 bases and J by 6 bases, with 12 bases between them. CDR1 is LNHNV and CDR2 is YYDKDF in the germline V gene (reference sequence). In DNA form, the CDR3 reads TGTGCCACCAGCAGAGACACCAACGGACTAAACATTCAGTACTTC. Translating it yields CATSRDTNGLNIQYF. The variable domain in full, completed from reference TRBV15 and TRBJ2-4, reads DAMVIQNPRYQVTQFGKPVTLSCSQTLNHNVMYWYQQKSSQAPKLLFHYYDKDFNNEADTPDNFQSRRPNTSFCFLDIRSPGLGDTAMYLCATSRDTNGLNIQYFGAGTRLSVL.

The chain employs TRBV5-1 and TRBJ2-5; perhaps TRBD2 as D (6 bases). Trimming left V 2 bases short and J 1 base short, with 9 bases between. Germline loops: CDR1 SGHRS, CDR2 YFSETQ. This CDR3 has 14 amino acids. CDR3 residues: CASSFLAVQETQYF. DNA for the CDR3: TGCGCCAGCAGCTTTTTAGCGGTCCAAGAGACCCAGTACTTC.

This clone was seen repeatedly, ten times or more. The J gene is TRBJ2-2, the V gene TRBV7-2; the D gene is possibly TRBD2 (6 bases). Trimming took 2 bases from V and 1 from J, leaving 8 bases between them. The CDR3 covers 15 residues. Germline loops: CDR1 SGHTA, CDR2 FQGNSA. Here the CDR3 reads CASSLNGGNTGELFF. The CDR3 DNA reads TGTGCCAGCAGCTTAAACGGGGGGAACACCGGGGAGCTGTTTTTT.

As concerns this clone: Its ends do not fully match the called genes, so a read error is possible. The CDR3, as DNA: TGTTCCAGCAGCTTGGACGTTTCACCCCCCCACTTT. It specifies CSSSLDVSPPHF. The chain couples TRBV5-6 to TRBJ1-6, with no clear D. The germline gives CDR1 SGHDT, CDR2 YYEEEE. The CDR3 runs 12 residues.

By share, this clone ranks as medium-sized. This chain joins TRBV19 and TRBJ1-4, with D possibly being TRBD1 (5 bases). Germline V CDR1 and CDR2: LNHDA, SQIVND (reference sequence). Trimming took off 7 bases at V and 6 bases at J, with 15 bases between the two ends. The CDR3 sequence is 14 residues long. The CDR3: CASMDNQRHEKLFF. CDR3 DNA: TGTGCCAGTATGGACAACCAACGCCATGAAAAACTGTTTTTT. Filled out from reference TRBV19 and TRBJ1-4, the complete variable domain reads DGGITQSPKYLFRKEGQNVTLSCEQNLNHDAMYWYRQDPGQGLRLIYYSQIVNDFQKGDIAEGYSVSREKKESFPLTVTSAQKNPTAFYLCASMDNQRHEKLFFGSGTQLSVL.